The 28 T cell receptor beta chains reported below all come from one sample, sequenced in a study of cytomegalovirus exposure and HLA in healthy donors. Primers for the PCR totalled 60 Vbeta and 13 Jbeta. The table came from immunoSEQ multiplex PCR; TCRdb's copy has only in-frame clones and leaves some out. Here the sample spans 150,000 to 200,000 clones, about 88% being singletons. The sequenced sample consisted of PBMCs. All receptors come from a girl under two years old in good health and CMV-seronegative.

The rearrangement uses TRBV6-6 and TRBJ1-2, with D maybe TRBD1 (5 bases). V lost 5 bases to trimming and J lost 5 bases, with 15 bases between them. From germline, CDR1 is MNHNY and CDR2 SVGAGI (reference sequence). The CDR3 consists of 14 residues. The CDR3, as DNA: TGTGCCAGCAGTAAAACAGGTTCACTTTATGGCTACACCTTC. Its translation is CASSKTGSLYGYTF.

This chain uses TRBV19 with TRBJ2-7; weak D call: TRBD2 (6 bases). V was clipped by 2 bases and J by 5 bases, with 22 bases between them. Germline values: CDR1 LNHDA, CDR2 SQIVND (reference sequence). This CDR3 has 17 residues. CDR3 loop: CASSISLRRENKNEQYF. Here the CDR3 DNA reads TGTGCCAGTAGTATATCCCTGAGGCGGGAAAATAAGAACGAGCAGTACTTC.

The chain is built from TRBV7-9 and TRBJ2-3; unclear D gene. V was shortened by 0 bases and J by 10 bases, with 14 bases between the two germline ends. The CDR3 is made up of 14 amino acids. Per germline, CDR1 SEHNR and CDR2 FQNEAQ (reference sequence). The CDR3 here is CASSLAVPSKAQYF. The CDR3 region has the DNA TGTGCCAGCAGCTTAGCAGTCCCTAGTAAAGCGCAGTATTTT.

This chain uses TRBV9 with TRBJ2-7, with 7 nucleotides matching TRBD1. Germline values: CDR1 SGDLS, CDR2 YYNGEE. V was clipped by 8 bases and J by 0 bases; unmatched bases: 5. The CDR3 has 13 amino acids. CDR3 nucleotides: TGTGCCAGAACACAGGGGTTCTCCTACGAGCAGTACTTC. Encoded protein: CARTQGFSYEQYF.

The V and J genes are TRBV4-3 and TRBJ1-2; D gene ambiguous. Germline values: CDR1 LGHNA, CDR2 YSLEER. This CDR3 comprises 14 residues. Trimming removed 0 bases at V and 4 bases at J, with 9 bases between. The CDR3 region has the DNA TGCGCCAGCAGCCAAGATTCAACGAGCTATGGCTACACCTTC. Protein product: CASSQDSTSYGYTF.

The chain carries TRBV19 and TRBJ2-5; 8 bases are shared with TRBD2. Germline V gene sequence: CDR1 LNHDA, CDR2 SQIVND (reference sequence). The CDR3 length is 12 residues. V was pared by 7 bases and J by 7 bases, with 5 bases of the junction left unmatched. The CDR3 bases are TGTGCCAGTAACGGGAGGGATGGGACCCAGTACTTC. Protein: CASNGRDGTQYF.

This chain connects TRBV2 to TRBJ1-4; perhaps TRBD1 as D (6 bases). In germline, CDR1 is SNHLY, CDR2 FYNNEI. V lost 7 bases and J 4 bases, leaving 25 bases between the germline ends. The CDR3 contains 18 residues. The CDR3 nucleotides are TGTGCCAGCACCCCGGGACAAGCAATACTGACTGTTAATGAAAAACTGTTTTTT. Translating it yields CASTPGQAILTVNEKLFF. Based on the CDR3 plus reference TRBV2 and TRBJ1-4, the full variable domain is EPEVTQTPSHQVTQMGQEVILRCVPISNHLYFYWYRQILGQKVEFLVSFYNNEISEKSEIFDDQFSVERPDGSNFTLKIRSTKLEDSAMYFCASTPGQAILTVNEKLFFGSGTQLSVL.

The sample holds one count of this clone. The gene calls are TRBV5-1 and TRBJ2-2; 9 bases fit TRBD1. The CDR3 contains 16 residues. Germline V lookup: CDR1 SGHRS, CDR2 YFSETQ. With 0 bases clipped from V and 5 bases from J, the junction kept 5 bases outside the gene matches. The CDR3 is CASSLGDRVNTGELFF. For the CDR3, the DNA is TGCGCCAGCAGCTTGGGGGACAGGGTGAATACCGGGGAGCTGTTTTTT. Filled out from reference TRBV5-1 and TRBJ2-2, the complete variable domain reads KAGVTQTPRYLIKTRGQQVTLSCSPISGHRSVSWYQQTPGQGLQFLFEYFSETQRNKGNFPGRFSGRQFSNSRSEMNVSTLELGDSALYLCASSLGDRVNTGELFFGEGSRLTVL.

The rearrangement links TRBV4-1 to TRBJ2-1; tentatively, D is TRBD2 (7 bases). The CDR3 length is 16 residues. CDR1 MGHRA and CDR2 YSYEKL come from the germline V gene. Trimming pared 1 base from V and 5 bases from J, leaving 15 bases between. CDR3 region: CASSQAGAGDNNEQFF. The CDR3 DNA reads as TGCGCCAGCAGCCAAGCCGGGGCGGGGGACAACAATGAGCAGTTCTTC.

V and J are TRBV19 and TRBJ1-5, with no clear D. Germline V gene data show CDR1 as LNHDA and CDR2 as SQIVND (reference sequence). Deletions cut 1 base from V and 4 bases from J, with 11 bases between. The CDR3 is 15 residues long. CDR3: CASSIALQRNQPQHF. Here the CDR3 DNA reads TGTGCCAGTAGTATAGCGCTACAGAGAAATCAGCCCCAGCATTTT.

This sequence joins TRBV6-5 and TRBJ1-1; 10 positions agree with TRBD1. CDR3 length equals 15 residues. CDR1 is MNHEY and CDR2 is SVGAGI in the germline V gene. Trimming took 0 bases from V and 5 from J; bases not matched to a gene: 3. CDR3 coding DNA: TGTGCCAGCAGTTACTCGACAGGGGGCGTTACTGAAGCTTTCTTT. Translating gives CASSYSTGGVTEAFF.

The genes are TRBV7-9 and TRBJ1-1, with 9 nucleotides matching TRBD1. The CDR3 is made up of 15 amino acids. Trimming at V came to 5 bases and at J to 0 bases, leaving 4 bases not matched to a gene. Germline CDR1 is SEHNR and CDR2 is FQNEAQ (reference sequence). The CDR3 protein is CASSRDRAVNTEAFF. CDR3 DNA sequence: TGTGCCAGCAGCAGGGACAGGGCAGTGAACACTGAAGCTTTCTTT.

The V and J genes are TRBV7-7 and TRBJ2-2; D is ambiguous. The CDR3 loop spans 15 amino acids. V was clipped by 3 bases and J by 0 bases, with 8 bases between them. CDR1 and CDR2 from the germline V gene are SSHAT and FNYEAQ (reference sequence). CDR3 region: CASSLGTANTGELFF. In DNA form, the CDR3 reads TGTGCCAGCAGCTTGGGCACCGCGAACACCGGGGAGCTGTTTTTT.

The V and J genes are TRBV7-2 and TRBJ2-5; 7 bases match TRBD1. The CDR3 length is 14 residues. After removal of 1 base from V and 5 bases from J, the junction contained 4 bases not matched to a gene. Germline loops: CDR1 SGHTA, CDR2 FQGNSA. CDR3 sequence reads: CASSLVDRRETQYF. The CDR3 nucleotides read TGTGCCAGCAGCTTAGTGGACAGGAGGGAGACCCAGTACTTC.

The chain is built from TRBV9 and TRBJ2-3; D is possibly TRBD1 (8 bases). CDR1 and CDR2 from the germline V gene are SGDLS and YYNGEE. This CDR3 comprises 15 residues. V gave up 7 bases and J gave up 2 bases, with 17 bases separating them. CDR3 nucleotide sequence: TGTGCCAGCGGCTACAGGGGGGGATCCACAGATACGCAGTATTTT. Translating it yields CASGYRGGSTDTQYF.

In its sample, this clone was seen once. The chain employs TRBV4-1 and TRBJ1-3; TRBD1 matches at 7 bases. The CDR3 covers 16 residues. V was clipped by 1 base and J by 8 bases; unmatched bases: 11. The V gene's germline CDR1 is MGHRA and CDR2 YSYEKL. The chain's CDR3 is CASSQAETGHGDTIYF. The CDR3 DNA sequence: TGCGCCAGCAGCCAAGCCGAGACAGGGCACGGAGACACCATATATTTT.

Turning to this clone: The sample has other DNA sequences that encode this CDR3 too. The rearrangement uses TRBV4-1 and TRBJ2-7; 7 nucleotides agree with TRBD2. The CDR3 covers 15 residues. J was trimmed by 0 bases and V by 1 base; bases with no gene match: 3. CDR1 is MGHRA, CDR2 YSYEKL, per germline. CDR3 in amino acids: CASSQVGTNSYEQYF. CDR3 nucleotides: TGCGCCAGCAGCCAAGTGGGGACTAACTCCTACGAGCAGTACTTC.

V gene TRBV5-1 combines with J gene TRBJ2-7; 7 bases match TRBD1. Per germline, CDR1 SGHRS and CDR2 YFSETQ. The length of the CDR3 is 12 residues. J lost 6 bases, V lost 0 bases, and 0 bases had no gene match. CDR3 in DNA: TGCGCCAGCAGCTTGGGACAGGGCGAGCAGTACTTC. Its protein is CASSLGQGEQYF.

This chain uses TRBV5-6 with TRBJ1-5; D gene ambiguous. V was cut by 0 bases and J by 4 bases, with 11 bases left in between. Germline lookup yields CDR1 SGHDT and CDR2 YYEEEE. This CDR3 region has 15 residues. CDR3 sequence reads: CASSLAAGPNQPQHF. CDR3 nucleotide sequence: TGTGCCAGCAGCTTGGCCGCAGGTCCAAATCAGCCCCAGCATTTT. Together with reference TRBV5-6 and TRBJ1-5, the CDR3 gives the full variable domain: DAGVTQSPTHLIKTRGQQVTLRCSPKSGHDTVSWYQQALGQGPQFIFQYYEEEERQRGNFPDRFSGHQFPNYSSELNVNALLLGDSALYLCASSLAAGPNQPQHFGDGTRLSIL.

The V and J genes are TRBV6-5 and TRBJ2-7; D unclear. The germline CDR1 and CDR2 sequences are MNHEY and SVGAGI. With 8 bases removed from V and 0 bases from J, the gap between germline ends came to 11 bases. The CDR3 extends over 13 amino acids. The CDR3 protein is CASSLSGSYEQYF. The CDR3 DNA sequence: TGTGCCAGCTCTCTCTCCGGCTCCTACGAGCAGTACTTC.

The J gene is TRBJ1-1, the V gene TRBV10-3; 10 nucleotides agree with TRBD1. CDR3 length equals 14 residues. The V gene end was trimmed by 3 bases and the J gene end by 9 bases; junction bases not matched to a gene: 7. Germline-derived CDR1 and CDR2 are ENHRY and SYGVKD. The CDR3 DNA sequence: TGTGCCATCAGTGATTCGGACAGGGGGGTTAAAGCTTTCTTT. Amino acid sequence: CAISDSDRGVKAFF.

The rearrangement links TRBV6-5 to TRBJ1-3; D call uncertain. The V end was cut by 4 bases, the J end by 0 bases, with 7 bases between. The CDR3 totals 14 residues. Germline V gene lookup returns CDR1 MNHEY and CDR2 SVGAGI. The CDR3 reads CASSLRSSGNTIYF. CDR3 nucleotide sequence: TGTGCCAGCAGTTTAAGGAGCTCTGGAAACACCATATATTTT.

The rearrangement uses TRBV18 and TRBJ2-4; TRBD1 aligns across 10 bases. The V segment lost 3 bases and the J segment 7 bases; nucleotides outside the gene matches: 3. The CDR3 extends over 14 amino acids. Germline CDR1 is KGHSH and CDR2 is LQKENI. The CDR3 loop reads CASSPGQGMNIQYF. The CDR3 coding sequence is TGTGCCAGCTCACCGGGACAGGGGATGAACATTCAGTACTTC.

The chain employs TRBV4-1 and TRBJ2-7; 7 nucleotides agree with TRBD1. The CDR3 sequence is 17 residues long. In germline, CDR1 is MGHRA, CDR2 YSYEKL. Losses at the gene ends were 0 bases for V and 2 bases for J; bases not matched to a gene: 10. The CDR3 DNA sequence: TGCGCCAGCAGCCAAGATCAATGGCAGGGGGTGACCTACGAGCAGTACTTC. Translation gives CASSQDQWQGVTYEQYF.

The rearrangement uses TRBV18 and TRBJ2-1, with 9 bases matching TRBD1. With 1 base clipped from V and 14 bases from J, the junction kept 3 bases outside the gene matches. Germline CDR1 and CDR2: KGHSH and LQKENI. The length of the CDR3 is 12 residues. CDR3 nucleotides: TGTGCCAGCTCACCACGGGGGACAGGGAAGTTCTTC. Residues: CASSPRGTGKFF.

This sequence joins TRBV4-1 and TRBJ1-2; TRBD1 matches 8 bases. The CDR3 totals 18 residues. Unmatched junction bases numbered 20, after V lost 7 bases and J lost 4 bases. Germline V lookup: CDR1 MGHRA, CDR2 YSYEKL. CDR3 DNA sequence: TGCGCCAGCACCCTCAAAGGGGGCCCGCAGGGGGCCCCCTATGGCTACACCTTC. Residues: CASTLKGGPQGAPYGYTF.

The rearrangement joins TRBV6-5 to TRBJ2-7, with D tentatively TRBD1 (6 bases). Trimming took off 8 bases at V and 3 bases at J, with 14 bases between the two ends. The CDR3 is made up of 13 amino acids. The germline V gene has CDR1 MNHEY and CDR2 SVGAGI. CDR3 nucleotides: TGTGCCAGCGGACGGACAGCCGTCTACGAGCAGTACTTC. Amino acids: CASGRTAVYEQYF.

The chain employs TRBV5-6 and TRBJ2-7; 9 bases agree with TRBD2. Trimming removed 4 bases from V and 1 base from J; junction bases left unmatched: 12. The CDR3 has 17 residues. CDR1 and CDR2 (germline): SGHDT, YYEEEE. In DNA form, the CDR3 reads TGTGCCAGCAGCGTTGGAGGCGGGGGGGAAGAATCCTACGAGCAGTACTTC. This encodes CASSVGGGGEESYEQYF.